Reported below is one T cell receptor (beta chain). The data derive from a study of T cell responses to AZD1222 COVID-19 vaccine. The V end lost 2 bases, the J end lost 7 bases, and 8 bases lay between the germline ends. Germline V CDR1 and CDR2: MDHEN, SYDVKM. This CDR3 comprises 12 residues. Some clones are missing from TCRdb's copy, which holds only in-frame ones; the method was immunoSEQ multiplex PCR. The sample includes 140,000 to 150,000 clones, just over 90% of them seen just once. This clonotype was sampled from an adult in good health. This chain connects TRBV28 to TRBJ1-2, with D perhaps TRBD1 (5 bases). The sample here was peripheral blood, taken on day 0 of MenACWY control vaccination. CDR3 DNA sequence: TGTGCCAGCAGTTTAGGGGGAGGTGGCTACACCTTC. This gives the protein CASSLGGGGYTF.